These 25 T cell receptor beta chains originate from one sample sequenced in a study of long-term antiretroviral therapy in people with HIV. A v3.0 immunoSEQ assay was performed at survey level. Produced via immunoSEQ multiplex PCR; TCRdb's table is partial and in-frame only. The sample lists roughly 17,000 clones, 80% to 90% occurring once. The sequencing here drew on unsorted PBMCs, taken 0.5 years after starting antiretroviral therapy. The source of these receptors is a woman aged 40 to 50 with HIV.

V is TRBV2 and J is TRBJ1-2; a possible D gene is TRBD1 (5 bases). The ends were cut back, 7 bases at V and 0 bases at J, with 12 bases in the middle. This CDR3 comprises 14 residues. Per germline, CDR1 SNHLY and CDR2 FYNNEI. CDR3 DNA sequence: TGTGCCAGCACCCCTCAGGGATCTAACTATGGCTACACCTTC. Protein: CASTPQGSNYGYTF.

The chain has TRBV6-4 and TRBJ2-3; D is possibly TRBD1 (6 bases). Germline values: CDR1 MRHNA, CDR2 SNTAGT. CDR3 size: 14 residues. V lost 4 bases and J lost 1, with 9 bases in between. CDR3 bases: TGTGCCAGCAGTGTACAGGGAGGCACAGATACGCAGTATTTT. Its translation: CASSVQGGTDTQYF.

The DNA of the CDR3 is TGTGCCAGTACGAACAGGGGTTACACAGATACGCAGTATTTT. Encoded protein: CASTNRGYTDTQYF. This chain connects TRBV6-1 to TRBJ2-3, with 7 nucleotides matching TRBD1. V lost 9 bases and J lost 2; bases outside the gene matches: 8. Per the germline V gene, CDR1 is MNHNS and CDR2 is SASEGT. This CDR3 has 14 residues.

This sequence joins TRBV30 and TRBJ2-7; TRBD1 matches at 7 bases. The V and J ends lost 8 bases and 4 bases, in that order; junction bases with no gene match: 11. CDR1 and CDR2 (germline): GTSNPN, SVGIG (reference sequence). The CDR3 length is 13 residues. DNA of the CDR3: TGTGCCATCCTAACAGGGGTCCGATACGAGCAGTACTTC. Amino acid sequence: CAILTGVRYEQYF.

This clone was seen just once. V is TRBV4-2 and J is TRBJ2-2, with D tentatively TRBD1 or TRBD2 (5 bases each). This CDR3 region has 16 residues. V was clipped by 0 bases and J by 8 bases, with 16 bases between them. The germline CDR1 and CDR2 sequences are LGHNA and YNFKEQ. The CDR3 here is CASSQEPGTQTGELFF. As DNA, the CDR3 is TGTGCCAGCAGCCAAGAACCCGGGACGCAGACTGGGGAGCTGTTTTTT.

The rearrangement uses TRBV9 and TRBJ1-4; 7 bases agree with TRBD1. CDR1 and CDR2 from the germline V gene are SGDLS and YYNGEE. There are 14 residues in the CDR3. The V and J ends lost 2 bases and 5 bases, in that order; junction bases with no gene match: 3. The CDR3, as DNA: TGTGCCAGCAGCGTGGGACAGAAAAATGAAAAACTGTTTTTT. Its protein product is CASSVGQKNEKLFF. The full variable domain, with the rest looked up from reference TRBV9 and TRBJ1-4, is DSGVTQTPKHLITATGQRVTLRCSPRSGDLSVYWYQQSLDQGLQFLIQYYNGEERAKGNILERFSAQQFPDLHSELNLSSLELGDSALYFCASSVGQKNEKLFFGSGTQLSVL.

The gene calls are TRBV27 and TRBJ1-5; the D is unclear. The CDR3 is 15 amino acids. V shed 0 bases and J shed 6 bases, with 12 bases lying between them. The germline V gene has CDR1 MNHEY and CDR2 SMNVEV (reference sequence). The CDR3 DNA sequence: TGTGCCAGCAGTTTATCGGGAGGGAGGGTTCAGCCCCAGCATTTT. Amino acid sequence: CASSLSGGRVQPQHF.

This chain joins TRBV9 and TRBJ1-4, with a possible D match to TRBD1 (5 bases). Germline values: CDR1 SGDLS, CDR2 YYNGEE. Trimming shortened V by 4 bases and J by 7 bases, and 17 bases separated the two germline ends. This CDR3 has 15 residues. The CDR3 DNA is TGTGCCAGCAGCTCTAGCGGGGGAGGTGCTGAAAAACTGTTTTTT. Protein: CASSSSGGGAEKLFF.

The chain recombines TRBV5-1 with TRBJ1-2; possibly TRBD1 for D (6 bases). With 5 bases removed from V and 4 bases from J, the gap between germline ends came to 15 bases. Germline V gene data show CDR1 as SGHRS and CDR2 as YFSETQ. This CDR3 has 14 amino acids. CDR3 DNA: TGCGCCAGCAGTCCGGGGGCAGACTTCTATGGCTACACCTTC. This gives the protein CASSPGADFYGYTF. Full variable domain (rest looked up from reference TRBV5-1 and TRBJ1-2): KAGVTQTPRYLIKTRGQQVTLSCSPISGHRSVSWYQQTPGQGLQFLFEYFSETQRNKGNFPGRFSGRQFSNSRSEMNVSTLELGDSALYLCASSPGADFYGYTFGSGTRLTVV.

The chain is built from TRBV28 and TRBJ2-7; either TRBD1 or TRBD2 may supply D (5 bases each). This CDR3 comprises 15 residues. The V gene lost 7 bases and the J gene lost 8 bases, with 24 bases spanning the gap. Germline CDR1 MDHEN, CDR2 SYDVKM. CDR3 sequence (DNA): TGTGCCAGCAACATCGCCGGGACGGAGGTCTTTAAGCAGTACTTC. As protein: CASNIAGTEVFKQYF.

The chain links TRBV13 to TRBJ2-3; 8 bases fit TRBD2. V dropped 9 bases and J dropped 2; count of bases not matched to a gene: 4. There are 13 residues in the CDR3. Per germline, CDR1 PRHDT and CDR2 FYEKMQ (reference sequence). The CDR3 nucleotides read TGTGCCAGTCGGACTAGCAACACAGATACGCAGTATTTT. Translating gives CASRTSNTDTQYF.

This chain joins TRBV10-1 and TRBJ2-3; 12 bases match TRBD2. Germline CDR1 reads WNHNN; CDR2 reads SYGVQD (reference sequence). The V segment lost 8 bases and the J segment 2 bases; nucleotides outside the gene matches: 23. This CDR3 has 21 amino acids. The CDR3 here is CASRVPPGLAGPHDSTDTQYF. In nucleotides, the CDR3 is TGCGCCAGCCGTGTTCCTCCGGGACTAGCGGGTCCCCACGATTCCACAGATACGCAGTATTTT.

Of note for this clone: Compared with germline, one end of the junction differs, possibly owing to a read error. J is TRBJ2-5 and V is TRBV15; 7 nucleotides match TRBD2. This CDR3 comprises 13 residues. Germline assignment: CDR1 LNHNV and CDR2 YYDKDF (reference sequence). Here the CDR3 DNA reads TGTGCCACCAGCAGAGATCGGGGGGACGGTCCGGACTTC. Its protein is CATSRDRGDGPDF.

The chain has TRBV27 and TRBJ2-7; the D is unclear. The CDR3 has 14 residues. Germline V gene data show CDR1 as MNHEY and CDR2 as SMNVEV (reference sequence). Deletions cut 2 bases from V and 1 base from J, with 9 bases between. The CDR3 region is CASSLQPLSYEQYF. CDR3 in DNA: TGTGCCAGCAGTTTACAACCATTGTCCTACGAGCAGTACTTC.

This clone has just a few counts. V and J are TRBV5-5 and TRBJ1-1, with D possibly matching TRBD1 (6 bases). Trimming took off 3 bases at V and 5 bases at J, with 17 bases between the two ends. CDR1 and CDR2 (germline): SGHKS, YYEKEE (reference sequence). The CDR3 loop spans 15 amino acids. This CDR3 reads CASSSDSGGLTEAFF. In nucleotides, the CDR3 is TGTGCCAGCAGCTCGGACAGTGGTGGGTTGACTGAAGCTTTCTTT. Together with reference TRBV5-5 and TRBJ1-1, the CDR3 gives the full variable domain: DAGVTQSPTHLIKTRGQQVTLRCSPISGHKSVSWYQQVLGQGPQFIFQYYEKEERGRGNFPDRFSARQFPNYSSELNVNALLLGDSALYLCASSSDSGGLTEAFFGQGTRLTVV.

This rearrangement joins TRBV27 to TRBJ2-5; 8 nucleotides line up with TRBD1. Germline V gene sequence: CDR1 MNHEY, CDR2 SMNVEV (reference sequence). CDR3 length equals 13 residues. V lost 3 bases to trimming and J lost 7 bases; unmatched junction nucleotides: 4. The CDR3 loop reads CASSFGQGLTQYF. The CDR3 DNA sequence: TGTGCCAGCAGTTTCGGACAGGGACTGACCCAGTACTTC.

The chain has TRBV7-2 and TRBJ2-1; the match to TRBD2 covers 10 bases. J lost 4 bases, V lost 5 bases, and 11 bases had no gene match. The germline gives CDR1 SGHTA, CDR2 FQGNSA. The CDR3 loop spans 17 amino acids. In DNA form, the CDR3 reads TGTGCCAGCAGCGCCTCCTCGACTAGCGGGTATTACAATGAGCAGTTCTTC. As protein: CASSASSTSGYYNEQFF. Full variable domain (remainder filled in from reference TRBV7-2 and TRBJ2-1): GAGVSQSPSNKVTEKGKDVELRCDPISGHTALYWYRQSLGQGLEFLIYFQGNSAPDKSGLPSDRFSAERTGGSVSTLTIQRTQQEDSAVYLCASSASSTSGYYNEQFFGPGTRLTVL.

The rearrangement uses TRBV18 and TRBJ1-4; weak D call: TRBD1 (5 bases). Germline values: CDR1 KGHSH, CDR2 LQKENI. V was shortened by 6 bases and J by 8 bases, with 16 bases between the two germline ends. CDR3 length: 14 residues. The chain's CDR3 is CASSFQGMEEKLFF. CDR3 bases: TGTGCCAGCTCGTTCCAGGGTATGGAGGAAAAACTGTTTTTT.

This clone was detected a few times. The chain recombines TRBV6-6 with TRBJ1-5; weak D call: TRBD1 (5 bases). Germline V CDR1 and CDR2: MNHNY, SVGAGI (reference sequence). Trimming left V 6 bases short and J 5 bases short, with 8 bases between. The CDR3 covers 12 residues. The DNA for the CDR3 is TGTGCCAGCAGACTAGGGGATCAGCCCCAGCATTTT. Its protein is CASRLGDQPQHF.

This chain connects TRBV19 to TRBJ1-5; no clear D gene. Trimming cost V 6 bases and J 2 bases, with 8 bases left between them. CDR3 length equals 13 residues. Germline values: CDR1 LNHDA, CDR2 SQIVND (reference sequence). Written as DNA, the CDR3 is TGTGCCAGTAGCCTTAGGGGCAATCAGCCCCAGCATTTT. Its protein is CASSLRGNQPQHF.

This clone occurred once. This chain connects TRBV25-1 to TRBJ2-1; 9 bases map to TRBD2. The CDR3 covers 14 residues. V trimming: 4 bases; J trimming: 7 bases; junction bases outside the gene matches: 5. Per germline, CDR1 MGHDK and CDR2 SYGVNS. DNA for the CDR3: TGTGCCAGCAGTGCCCTAGCGGGATCTAATGAGCAGTTCTTC. As protein: CASSALAGSNEQFF.

This chain links TRBV6-5 with TRBJ2-1; TRBD1 matches 8 bases. The V gene's germline CDR1 is MNHEY and CDR2 SVGAGI. The CDR3 sequence is 14 residues long. After removal of 7 bases from V and 6 bases from J, the junction contained 8 bases not matched to a gene. CDR3 region: CASNIGQGANEQFF. The CDR3, as DNA: TGTGCCAGCAACATCGGACAGGGCGCCAATGAGCAGTTCTTC.

The count of this clone is one. The rearrangement links TRBV18 to TRBJ2-1; tentative D call: TRBD2 (6 bases). The CDR3 covers 12 residues. The germline gives CDR1 KGHSH, CDR2 LQKENI. Between the trimmed V and J ends, which lost 3 bases and 9 bases, there was a span of 9 bases. CDR3 coding DNA: TGTGCCAGCTCACCCTTAGCGGCTGAGCAGTTCTTC. Translation gives CASSPLAAEQFF.

Worth noting for this clone: Other DNA sequences in the sample encode the same CDR3. This chain uses TRBV7-9 with TRBJ1-1; maybe TRBD1 (5 bases). Germline CDR1 is SEHNR and CDR2 is FQNEAQ (reference sequence). Trimming left V 5 bases short and J 4 bases short, with 8 bases between. The length of the CDR3 is 12 residues. For the CDR3, the DNA is TGTGCCAGCAGCCCCGGGGGCACTGAAGCTTTCTTT. Protein: CASSPGGTEAFF.

V and J are TRBV6-5 and TRBJ1-4; D remains ambiguous. This CDR3 region has 15 residues. The germline gives CDR1 MNHEY, CDR2 SVGAGI. Trimming took 6 bases from V and 0 from J, leaving 11 bases between them. The CDR3 here is CASSRQGTTNEKLFF. CDR3 sequence (DNA): TGTGCCAGCAGCCGACAAGGCACAACTAATGAAAAACTGTTTTTT.